This T cell receptor beta chain appears in the sequencing data of a study of blood T cell repertoires in COVID-19. Per the original data handling: Scientists estimated how many nucleated cells there were by amplifying reference gene primers. Clones were read by immunoSEQ multiplex PCR, and TCRdb kept only the in-frame ones, dropping some. V and J calls and clone size are as listed in that table; D and trimming were resolved from the DNA. The sample has about 190,000 clones; roughly four fifths are singletons. The CDR3 contains 14 residues. Germline CDR1 and CDR2: KGHSH and LQKENI. With 3 bases removed from V and 5 bases from J, the gap between germline ends came to 14 bases. This clone was detected a few times.

Sequenced input: peripheral blood. This sequence joins TRBV18 and TRBJ2-7, with D tentatively TRBD1 (6 bases). This clonotype was obtained from a woman in her 40s with acute or convalescent COVID-19. CDR3 sequence: CASSPPGHRDEQYF. The CDR3 DNA sequence: TGTGCCAGCTCACCGCCGGGACACCGTGACGAGCAGTACTTC.